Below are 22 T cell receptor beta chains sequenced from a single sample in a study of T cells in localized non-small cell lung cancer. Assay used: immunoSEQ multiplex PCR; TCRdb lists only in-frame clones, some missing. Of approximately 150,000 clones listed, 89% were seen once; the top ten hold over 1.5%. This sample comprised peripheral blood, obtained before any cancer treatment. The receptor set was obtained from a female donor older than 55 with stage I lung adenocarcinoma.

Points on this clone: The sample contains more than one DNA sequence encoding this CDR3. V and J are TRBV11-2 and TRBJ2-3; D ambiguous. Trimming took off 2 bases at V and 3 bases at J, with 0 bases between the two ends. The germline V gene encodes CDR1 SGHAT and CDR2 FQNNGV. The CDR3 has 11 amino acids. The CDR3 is CASSLTDTQYF. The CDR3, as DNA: TGTGCCAGCAGCTTAACAGATACGCAGTATTTT.

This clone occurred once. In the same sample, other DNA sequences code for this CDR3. The CDR3 nucleotides read TGTGCCAGTAGTACAGGGGGCTCTGGGGCCAACGTCCTGACTTTC. The encoded protein is CASSTGGSGANVLTF. The rearrangement links TRBV19 to TRBJ2-6; 7 positions agree with TRBD1. The germline V gene has CDR1 LNHDA and CDR2 SQIVND (reference sequence). Losses at the gene ends were 4 bases for V and 0 bases for J; bases not matched to a gene: 0. The CDR3 is 15 amino acids.

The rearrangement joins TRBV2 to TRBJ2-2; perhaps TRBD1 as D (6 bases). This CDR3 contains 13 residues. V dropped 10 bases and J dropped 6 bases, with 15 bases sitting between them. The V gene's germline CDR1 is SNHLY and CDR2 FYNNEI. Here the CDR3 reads CATRQDQPGELFF. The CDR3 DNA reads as TGTGCCACCCGACAGGACCAACCCGGGGAGCTGTTTTTT.

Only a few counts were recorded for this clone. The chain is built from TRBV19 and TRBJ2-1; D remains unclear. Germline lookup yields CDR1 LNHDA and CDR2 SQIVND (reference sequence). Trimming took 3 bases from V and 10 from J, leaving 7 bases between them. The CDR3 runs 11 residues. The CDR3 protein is CASSINGEQFF. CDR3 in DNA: TGTGCCAGTAGTATTAACGGGGAGCAGTTCTTC.

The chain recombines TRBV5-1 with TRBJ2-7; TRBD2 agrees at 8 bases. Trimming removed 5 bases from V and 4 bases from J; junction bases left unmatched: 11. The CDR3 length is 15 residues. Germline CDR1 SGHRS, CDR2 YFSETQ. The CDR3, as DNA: TGCGCCAGCAGGATAGCGGGGCAACCGGTGTACGAGCAGTACTTC. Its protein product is CASRIAGQPVYEQYF.

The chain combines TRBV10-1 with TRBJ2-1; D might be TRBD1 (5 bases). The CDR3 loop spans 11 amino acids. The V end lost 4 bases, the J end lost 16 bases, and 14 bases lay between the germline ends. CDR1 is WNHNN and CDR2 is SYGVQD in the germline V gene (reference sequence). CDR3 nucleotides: TGCGCCAGCAGTGGGGGCATACAACATTTCTTC. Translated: CASSGGIQHFF.

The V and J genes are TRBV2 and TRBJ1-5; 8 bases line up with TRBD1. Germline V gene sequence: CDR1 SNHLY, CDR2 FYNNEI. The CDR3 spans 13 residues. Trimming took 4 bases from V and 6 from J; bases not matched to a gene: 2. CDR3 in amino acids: CASSVTGAQPQHF. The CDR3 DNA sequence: TGTGCCAGCAGTGTGACAGGGGCTCAGCCCCAGCATTTT.

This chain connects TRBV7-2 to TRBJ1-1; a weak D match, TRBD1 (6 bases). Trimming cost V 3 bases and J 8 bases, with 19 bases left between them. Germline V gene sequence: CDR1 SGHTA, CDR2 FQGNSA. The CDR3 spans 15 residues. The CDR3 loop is CASSLTRTATKEAFF. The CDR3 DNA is TGTGCCAGCAGCTTGACCCGGACAGCCACAAAGGAAGCTTTCTTT. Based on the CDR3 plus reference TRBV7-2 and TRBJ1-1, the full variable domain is GAGVSQSPSNKVTEKGKDVELRCDPISGHTALYWYRQSLGQGLEFLIYFQGNSAPDKSGLPSDRFSAERTGGSVSTLTIQRTQQEDSAVYLCASSLTRTATKEAFFGQGTRLTVV.

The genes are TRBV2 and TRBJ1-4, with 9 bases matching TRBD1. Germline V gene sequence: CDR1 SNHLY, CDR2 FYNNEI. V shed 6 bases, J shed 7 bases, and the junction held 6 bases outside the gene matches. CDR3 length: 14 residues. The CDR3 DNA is TGTGCCAGCAGCCGGGACAGGGCGAGTGAAAAACTGTTTTTT. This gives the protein CASSRDRASEKLFF.

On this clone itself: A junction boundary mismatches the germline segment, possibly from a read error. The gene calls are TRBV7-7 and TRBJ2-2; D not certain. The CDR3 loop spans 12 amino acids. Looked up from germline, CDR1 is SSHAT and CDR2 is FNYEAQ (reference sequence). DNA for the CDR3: TGTGCTAGCAGTAGTAACGCCGGGGAGCTGTTTTTT. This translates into CASSSNAGELFF.

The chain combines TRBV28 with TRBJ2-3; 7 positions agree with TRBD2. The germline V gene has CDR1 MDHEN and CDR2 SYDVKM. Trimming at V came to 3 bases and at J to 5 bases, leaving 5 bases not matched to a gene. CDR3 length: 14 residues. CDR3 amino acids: CASSFGGSLDTQYF. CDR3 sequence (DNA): TGTGCCAGCAGTTTCGGCGGGAGCTTAGATACGCAGTATTTT. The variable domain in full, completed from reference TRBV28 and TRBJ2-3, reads DVKVTQSSRYLVKRTGEKVFLECVQDMDHENMFWYRQDPGLGLRLIYFSYDVKMKEKGDIPEGYSVSREKKERFSLILESASTNQTSMYLCASSFGGSLDTQYFGPGTRLTVL.

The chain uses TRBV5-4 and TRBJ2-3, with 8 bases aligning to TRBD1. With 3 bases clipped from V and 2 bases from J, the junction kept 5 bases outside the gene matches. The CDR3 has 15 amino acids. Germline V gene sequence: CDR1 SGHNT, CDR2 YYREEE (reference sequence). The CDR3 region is CASSSTGVYTDTQYF. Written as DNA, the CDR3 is TGTGCCAGCAGCTCGACAGGGGTATACACAGATACGCAGTATTTT. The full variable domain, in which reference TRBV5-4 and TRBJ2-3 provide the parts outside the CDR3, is ETGVTQSPTHLIKTRGQQVTLRCSSQSGHNTVSWYQQALGQGPQFIFQYYREEENGRGNFPPRFSGLQFPNYSSELNVNALELDDSALYLCASSSTGVYTDTQYFGPGTRLTVL.

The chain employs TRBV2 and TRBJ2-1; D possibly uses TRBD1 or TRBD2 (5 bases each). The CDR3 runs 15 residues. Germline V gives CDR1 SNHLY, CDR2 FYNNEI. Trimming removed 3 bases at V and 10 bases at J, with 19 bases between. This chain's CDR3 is CASSDMRGLMGEQFF. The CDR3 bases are TGTGCCAGCAGTGATATGAGGGGTCTCATGGGAGAGCAGTTCTTC.

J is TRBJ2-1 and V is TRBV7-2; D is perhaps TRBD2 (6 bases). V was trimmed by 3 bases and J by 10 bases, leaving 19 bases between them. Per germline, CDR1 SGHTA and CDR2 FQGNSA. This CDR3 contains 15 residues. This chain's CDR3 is CASSLGGGFGDEQFF. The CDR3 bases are TGTGCCAGCAGCTTGGGAGGCGGTTTCGGTGACGAGCAGTTCTTC.

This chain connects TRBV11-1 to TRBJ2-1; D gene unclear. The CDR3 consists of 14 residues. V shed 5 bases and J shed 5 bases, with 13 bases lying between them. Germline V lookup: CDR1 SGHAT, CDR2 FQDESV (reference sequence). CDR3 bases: TGTGCCAGCAGCCCCCGCCGCGTGGACAATGAGCAGTTCTTC. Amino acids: CASSPRRVDNEQFF.

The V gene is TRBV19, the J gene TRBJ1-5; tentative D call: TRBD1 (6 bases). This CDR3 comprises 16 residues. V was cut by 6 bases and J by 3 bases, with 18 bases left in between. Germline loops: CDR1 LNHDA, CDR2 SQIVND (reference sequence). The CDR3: CASRISGGFLNQPQHF. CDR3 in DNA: TGTGCCAGTAGAATAAGTGGGGGCTTTCTCAATCAGCCCCAGCATTTT.

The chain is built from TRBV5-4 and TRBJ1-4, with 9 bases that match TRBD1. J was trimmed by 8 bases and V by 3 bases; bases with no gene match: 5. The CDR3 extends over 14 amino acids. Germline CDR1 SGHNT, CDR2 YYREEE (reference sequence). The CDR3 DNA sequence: TGTGCCAGCAGCTCGGGACAGGGTTGGGAAAAACTGTTTTTT. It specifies CASSSGQGWEKLFF.

CDR3 in DNA: TGTGCCAGCCCGGGGGGAGTCATGAACACTGAAGCTTTCTTT. Its translation is CASPGGVMNTEAFF. This chain joins TRBV6-1 and TRBJ1-1; D possibly corresponds to TRBD1 (5 bases). Germline CDR1 and CDR2: MNHNS and SASEGT. V was clipped by 8 bases and J by 0 bases, with 13 bases between them. CDR3 length: 14 residues.

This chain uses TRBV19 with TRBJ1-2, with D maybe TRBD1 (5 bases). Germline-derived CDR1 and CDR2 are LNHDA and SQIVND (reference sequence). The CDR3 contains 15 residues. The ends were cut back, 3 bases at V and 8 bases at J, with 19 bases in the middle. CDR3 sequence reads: CASSMGRAERGGYTF. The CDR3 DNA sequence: TGTGCCAGTAGTATGGGCAGGGCAGAAAGGGGAGGCTACACCTTC.

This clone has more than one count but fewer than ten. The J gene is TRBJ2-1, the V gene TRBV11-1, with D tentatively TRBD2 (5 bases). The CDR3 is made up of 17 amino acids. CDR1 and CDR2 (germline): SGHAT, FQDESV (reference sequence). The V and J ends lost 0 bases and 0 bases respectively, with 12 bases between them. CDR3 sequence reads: CASSLANSGSSYNEQFF. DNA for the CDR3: TGTGCCAGCAGCTTAGCGAACAGCGGAAGCTCCTACAATGAGCAGTTCTTC.

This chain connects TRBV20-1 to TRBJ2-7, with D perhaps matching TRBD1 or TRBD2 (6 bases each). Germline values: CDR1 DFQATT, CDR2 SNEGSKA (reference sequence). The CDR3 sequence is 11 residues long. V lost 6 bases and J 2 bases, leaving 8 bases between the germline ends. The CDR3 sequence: CSAGGPYEQYF. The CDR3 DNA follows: TGCAGTGCCGGGGGCCCCTACGAGCAGTACTTC.

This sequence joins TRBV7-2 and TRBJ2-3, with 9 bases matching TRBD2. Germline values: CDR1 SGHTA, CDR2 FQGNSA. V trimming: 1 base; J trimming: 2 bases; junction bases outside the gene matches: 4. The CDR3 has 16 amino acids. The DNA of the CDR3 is TGTGCCAGCAGCTTAGGCCTAGCGGGGAACACAGATACGCAGTATTTT. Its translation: CASSLGLAGNTDTQYF.